This is a list of T cell receptor beta chains from one sample in a study of T cells expressing NK-cell markers. TCRdb re-called the 5' RACE reads and gives one entry per CDR3 protein, without DNA. The sample's table shows some 500,000 distinct CDR3 sequences. Sequencing used blood T cells: a sorted CD56 or NKG2C T cell subset, CD4+ or CD8+ T cells, or bulk PBMC T cells (not recorded which). The receptors were gathered from a woman between 45 and 65 years old in good health. The CDR3 runs from the conserved cysteine through the conserved F or W. The order of the fields is V gene, J gene, CDR3 protein.

v_call: TRBV20-1; j_call: TRBJ1-1; cdr3_aa: CSAGHRKGGSTEAFF
v_call: TRBV5-1; j_call: TRBJ2-7; cdr3_aa: CASSLRGLAGGPVSWDEQYF
v_call: TRBV14; j_call: TRBJ2-3; cdr3_aa: CASSQGYRGPTDTQYF
v_call: TRBV3-1; j_call: TRBJ2-1; cdr3_aa: CASSQDTGEKQFF
v_call: TRBV11-2; j_call: TRBJ1-3; cdr3_aa: CASSITGSGNTIYF
v_call: TRBV27; j_call: TRBJ1-2; cdr3_aa: CASGGQGSGYTF
v_call: TRBV29-1; j_call: TRBJ2-5; cdr3_aa: CSSGGSGSETQYF
v_call: TRBV24-1; j_call: TRBJ2-4; cdr3_aa: CATSDPPGQGSLAKNIQYF
v_call: TRBV7-9; j_call: TRBJ2-2; cdr3_aa: CASSLSGRWTGELFF
v_call: TRBV12-3/TRBV12-4; j_call: TRBJ2-1; cdr3_aa: CASSPLGWGEQFF
v_call: TRBV11-2; j_call: TRBJ2-5; cdr3_aa: CASSLVSETQYF
v_call: TRBV12-3/TRBV12-4; j_call: TRBJ1-2; cdr3_aa: CASSVGFPGYTF
v_call: TRBV4-2; j_call: TRBJ2-2; cdr3_aa: CASSQPASLVSTNTGELFF
v_call: TRBV6-5; j_call: TRBJ2-2; cdr3_aa: CATSTGGQGTGELFF
v_call: TRBV19; j_call: TRBJ2-1; cdr3_aa: CASSRKGGGDNEQFF
v_call: TRBV12-3/TRBV12-4; j_call: TRBJ2-7; cdr3_aa: CASSLDREGSYEQYF
v_call: TRBV29-1; j_call: TRBJ2-3; cdr3_aa: CSVQRTGGRTDTQYF
v_call: TRBV24-1; j_call: TRBJ2-3; cdr3_aa: CATSDRTGRAGDTQYF
v_call: TRBV12-3/TRBV12-4; j_call: TRBJ2-7; cdr3_aa: CASSGDGGEQYF
v_call: TRBV20-1; j_call: TRBJ2-1; cdr3_aa: CSAGLAGVYNEQFF
v_call: TRBV20-1; j_call: TRBJ1-5; cdr3_aa: CSARDQGRDLSNQPQHF
v_call: TRBV6-5; j_call: TRBJ2-5; cdr3_aa: CASSPDRGTQYF
v_call: TRBV6-1; j_call: TRBJ1-5; cdr3_aa: CATRALGVGNQPQHF
v_call: TRBV20-1; j_call: TRBJ1-1; cdr3_aa: CSARRQAYEAFF
v_call: TRBV18; j_call: TRBJ2-1; cdr3_aa: CASSTGTGANNEQFF